One sample yielded the 3 T cell receptor beta chains listed below, sequenced in a study of cytomegalovirus exposure and HLA in healthy donors. The PCR ran on 60 Vbeta and 13 Jbeta primers. The method was immunoSEQ multiplex PCR; TCRdb's version includes in-frame clones alone and lacks a portion of them. There are under 200,000 clones in the sample; around 78% occur only once, and 2.5% to 3.5% lies in the top ten. Sequences were obtained from PBMCs. Receptors originate from a woman aged 45-65 years in good health and CMV-seropositive.

The J gene is TRBJ2-1, the V gene TRBV4-3; TRBD2 agrees at 10 bases. CDR3 length equals 19 residues. Unmatched junction bases numbered 16, after V lost 0 bases and J lost 8 bases. The germline gives CDR1 LGHNA, CDR2 YSLEER. The CDR3 DNA reads TGCGCCAGCAGCCAAGATAAGGCTAGCGGGAGTGGATACCAGGATGAGCAGTTCTTC. This gives the protein CASSQDKASGSGYQDEQFF.

The chain uses TRBV27 and TRBJ1-6; D remains ambiguous. The germline gives CDR1 MNHEY, CDR2 SMNVEV (reference sequence). Trimming took off 8 bases at V and 6 bases at J, with 8 bases between the two ends. This CDR3 contains 12 residues. For the CDR3, the DNA is TGTGCCAGCTCTCGGGTTAATTCACCCCTCCACTTT. This encodes CASSRVNSPLHF.

This chain uses TRBV5-4 with TRBJ2-5; 7 nucleotides agree with TRBD2. CDR1 is SGHNT, CDR2 YYREEE, per germline (reference sequence). Germline trimming cut 6 bases from V and 1 base from J; bases unmatched to any gene: 9. The CDR3 is 15 amino acids. The CDR3 bases are TGTGCCAGCACCCCTAGGGGCGGGGGCCAAGAGACCCAGTACTTC. Protein product: CASTPRGGGQETQYF.